The sequence of this TCR beta chain was determined in a study of cytomegalovirus exposure and HLA in healthy donors. Primers for the PCR totalled 60 Vbeta and 13 Jbeta. Clones were sequenced by immunoSEQ multiplex PCR, and TCRdb holds only the in-frame ones, with some missing. This table has about 97,000 clones, approximately 9% appearing once. Germline V CDR1 and CDR2: MNHEY, SVGAGI. V gave up 2 bases and J gave up 7 bases; unmatched junction bases: 7. The CDR3 length is 15 residues. The receptor comes from a man in his fifties or sixties in good health and CMV-seropositive. Sequenced: PBMCs. The genes are TRBV6-5 and TRBJ2-7, with 11 bases lining up with TRBD1. CDR3 nucleotides: TGTGCCAGCAGTTACCGAGGACAGGGGGCTGGGGAGCAGTACTTC. As protein: CASSYRGQGAGEQYF.